The rows below give T cell receptor beta chains drawn from one sample of a study of shared clonotypes between healthy human individuals. The repertoire was sequenced with immunoSEQ multiplex PCR; TCRdb's copy has only in-frame clones and lacks some. Here the sample spans 2,100,000 or so clones, approximately 96% being singletons. The sequencing sample was made of naive CD4+ T cells sorted from blood. The origin of the receptors is a man younger than 30 in good health. Each CDR3 is given with its conserved first and last residue. D genes are given only for firm matches. Only part of the rows carry a size: once, few, many, or a class if the clone is expanded.

j_call | cdr3_length | clone_size | v_call | d_call | cdr3_nt | cdr3_aa
TRBJ1-2 | 14 | . | TRBV6-5 | . | TGTGCCAGCAGTTACTCGAGAGGGAACTATGGCTACACCTTC | CASSYSRGNYGYTF
TRBJ1-5 | 15 | . | TRBV5-3 | . | TGTGCCAGAAGCGAGGGACCCTACTACAATCAGCCCCAGCATTTT | CARSEGPYYNQPQHF
TRBJ1-1 | 14 | . | TRBV6-6 | . | TGTGCCAGCGGGAACAGGGCAATGAACACTGAAGCTTTCTTT | CASGNRAMNTEAFF
TRBJ1-6 | 17 | . | TRBV6-1 | TRBD1 | TGTGCCAGCAGTGAGGGACAGGGTTTCTCCTATAATTCACCCCTCCACTTT | CASSEGQGFSYNSPLHF
TRBJ1-5 | 13 | once | TRBV6-1 | . | TGTGCCGAGGGTCAGGTACCCAATCAGCCCCAGCATTTT | CAEGQVPNQPQHF
TRBJ2-3 | 15 | . | TRBV7-9 | TRBD1 | TGTGCCAGCAGCTTAGCGGGGACAGTCACAGATACGCAGTATTTT | CASSLAGTVTDTQYF
TRBJ2-7 | 15 | once | TRBV5-4 | . | TGTGCCAGCAGCTGGAGGGGACATCTCTCCTACGAGCAGTACTTC | CASSWRGHLSYEQYF
TRBJ1-4 | 15 | . | TRBV18 | TRBD1 | TGTGCCAGCTCACCAGACAGGGGTGGAAATGAAAAACTGTTTTTT | CASSPDRGGNEKLFF
TRBJ2-7 | 14 | . | TRBV6-5 | TRBD1 | TGTGCCAGCAGCCAAAGGGACAGGGCCTACGAGCAGTACTTC | CASSQRDRAYEQYF
TRBJ2-1 | 14 | . | TRBV7-2 | . | TGTGCCAGCAGCTTAGTCGCGGGAATTTGGGAGCAGTTCTTC | CASSLVAGIWEQFF
TRBJ2-5 | 16 | . | TRBV9 | TRBD1 | TGTGCCAGCAGCGTAGCTCTGGGACAGGGACAAGAGACCCAGTACTTC | CASSVALGQGQETQYF
TRBJ1-1 | 13 | . | TRBV6-1 | . | TGTGCCAGCTCCGAGCATTTGAACACTGAAGCTTTCTTT | CASSEHLNTEAFF
TRBJ1-2 | 16 | . | TRBV7-8 | TRBD1 | TGTGCCAGCAGCTTAGCAGGTTACAGGGGAAGCTATGGCTACACCTTC | CASSLAGYRGSYGYTF
TRBJ2-2 | 16 | . | TRBV10-1 | . | TGCGCCAGCAGTGTCGTGAGGGCACCGAACACCGGGGAGCTGTTTTTT | CASSVVRAPNTGELFF
TRBJ2-1 | 14 | . | TRBV28 | . | TGTGCCAGCAGCACCGGGACTTCTGTCGCTGAGCAGTTCTTC | CASSTGTSVAEQFF
TRBJ2-1 | 11 | . | TRBV20-1 | . | TGCAGTGCTAGTGCGACGGGTGAGCAGTTCTTC | CSASATGEQFF
TRBJ1-4 | 12 | . | TRBV6-1 | . | TGTGCCAGCAGTCAGAGTAATGAAAAACTGTTTTTT | CASSQSNEKLFF
TRBJ2-7 | 15 | . | TRBV6-1 | TRBD2 | TGTGCCAGCAGTAGACTTGGGGAGGGCCTCTACGAGCAGTACTTC | CASSRLGEGLYEQYF
TRBJ1-6 | 15 | . | TRBV6-4 | . | TGTGCCAGCAGTGAGGGGGAACTCGGGAATTCACCCCTCCACTTT | CASSEGELGNSPLHF
TRBJ1-5 | 12 | . | TRBV6-6 | . | TGTGCCAGCGGGACTAGCAATCAGCCCCAGCATTTT | CASGTSNQPQHF
TRBJ1-4 | 15 | . | TRBV19 | . | TGTGCCAGTAGAGGTAACAGCTCCCCAAATGAAAAACTGTTTTTT | CASRGNSSPNEKLFF
TRBJ2-5 | 11 | few | TRBV9 | . | TGTGCCAGCAGCGCCCAAGAGACCCAGTACTTC | CASSAQETQYF